The 26 T cell receptor beta chains listed next were all sequenced from one sample in a study of vaccination and CD4 T cells after COVID-19. No antigens are known for them. The Oncomine TCR Beta short-read assay generated sequence data from the DNA of cultured CD4+ T cells. TCRdb re-derived calls from the PCR reads in MiXCR, one entry per CDR3 protein. This sample has about 12,000 distinct CDR3 sequences, with approximately 60% found just once. Specified treatment: approximately nine-day PBMC culture with coronavirus spike peptide pools or control peptides (ViraFEST assay). Sequencing was done on a sample of CD4+ T cells from blood, cultured in vitro. All receptors come from a human donor who had recovered from COVID-19.

The table lists this clonotype with a few counts. The chain has TRBV5-1 and TRBJ1-2; 9 positions agree with TRBD1. In germline, CDR1 is SGHRS, CDR2 YFSETQ. V lost 3 bases and J lost 6; bases outside the gene matches: 3. The CDR3 is 13 residues long. For the CDR3, the DNA is TGCGCCAGCAGCTACGGACAGGGGAATGGCTACACCTTC. Its protein is CASSYGQGNGYTF.

The table lists this clonotype with a count of one. This chain uses TRBV30 with TRBJ2-7; D might be TRBD2 (5 bases). Germline assignment: CDR1 GTSNPN and CDR2 SVGIG (reference sequence). The CDR3 has 14 residues. The ends were cut back, 0 bases at V and 5 bases at J, with 14 bases in the middle. CDR3 nucleotides: TGTGCCTGGAGTGTACTTCGGGGAAGCGACGAGCAGTACTTC. It specifies CAWSVLRGSDEQYF.

The CDR3 DNA follows: TGTGCCACCAGTGATCCCCCCGGGGGCGGGAGCACAGATACGCAGTATTTT. Residues: CATSDPPGGGSTDTQYF. The gene calls are TRBV24-1 and TRBJ2-3; perhaps D is TRBD1 or TRBD2 (6 bases each). The V end was cut by 3 bases, the J end by 0 bases, with 15 bases between. The CDR3 runs to 17 residues. CDR1 is KGHDR, CDR2 SFDVKD, per germline.

This clonotype was observed a handful of times. V and J are TRBV5-1 and TRBJ1-2, with a tentative D call TRBD1 (6 bases). V lost 5 bases, J lost 2 bases, and 10 bases lay in between. The CDR3 covers 13 residues. Germline CDR1 and CDR2: SGHRS and YFSETQ. Here the CDR3 reads CASRYDRNYGYTF. For the CDR3, the DNA is TGCGCCAGCAGATACGACAGGAACTATGGCTACACCTTC.

This clonotype was picked up one time. The V gene is TRBV28, the J gene TRBJ2-2; 9 bases line up with TRBD1. The junction had 10 bases not matched to a gene; V was cut back by 2 bases and J by 6 bases. CDR1 is MDHEN, CDR2 SYDVKM, per germline. The CDR3 has 17 amino acids. The CDR3 DNA is TGTGCCAGCAGTTTAGCCCAACAGGGGGCACGGGCCGGGGAGCTGTTTTTT. Its translation: CASSLAQQGARAGELFF.

The genes are TRBV6-5 and TRBJ1-1, with D hard to call. Germline V gene lookup returns CDR1 MNHEY and CDR2 SVGAGI. V was clipped by 0 bases and J by 3 bases, with 8 bases between them. The CDR3 spans 14 residues. CDR3 loop: CASSYSARDTEAFF. CDR3 DNA: TGTGCCAGCAGTTACTCTGCACGGGACACTGAAGCTTTCTTT.

This clonotype has just a few counts. The CDR3: CSAKSLSRQGYYSPLHF. The CDR3 DNA reads as TGCAGTGCTAAATCCCTCTCGCGACAGGGGTATTATTCACCCCTCCACTTT. The chain links TRBV20-1 to TRBJ1-6; 8 nucleotides line up with TRBD1. Trimming cost V 4 bases and J 8 bases; bases outside gene matches: 16. This CDR3 region has 17 residues. Germline CDR1 DFQATT, CDR2 SNEGSKA (reference sequence).

V gene TRBV7-9 combines with J gene TRBJ1-3, with a possible D match to TRBD1 (5 bases). The germline gives CDR1 SEHNR, CDR2 FQNEAQ (reference sequence). Trimming left V 1 base short and J 11 bases short, with 15 bases between. The CDR3 is 14 amino acids. In DNA, the CDR3 is TGTGCCAGCAGCTTAGACGGGGACGGAGGTGCCATATATTTT. Translation: CASSLDGDGGAIYF.

The rearrangement links TRBV28 to TRBJ2-5; the D call may be TRBD1 or TRBD2 (6 bases each). Germline assignment: CDR1 MDHEN and CDR2 SYDVKM. The CDR3 contains 13 residues. Trimming stripped 6 bases from V and 5 bases from J, with 13 bases between. CDR3 sequence: CASSKGGRETQYF. The CDR3 DNA reads TGTGCCAGCAGCAAGGGGGGCAGGGAGACCCAGTACTTC.

The rearrangement uses TRBV7-2 and TRBJ2-3, with TRBD2 identical over 9 bases. The trim removed 3 bases at V and 5 bases at J, leaving 3 bases unmatched. The CDR3 loop spans 14 amino acids. Germline V lookup: CDR1 SGHTA, CDR2 FQGNSA. The CDR3 region is CASSLAGGRDTQYF. The CDR3 DNA reads as TGTGCCAGCAGCTTGGCGGGAGGGAGAGATACGCAGTATTTT.

J is TRBJ2-5 and V is TRBV2; possibly TRBD2 for D (6 bases). Between the trimmed V and J ends, which lost 3 bases and 1 base, there was a span of 21 bases. Germline V gene lookup returns CDR1 SNHLY and CDR2 FYNNEI. The CDR3 loop spans 18 amino acids. This CDR3 reads CASSDGGIGLGGQETQYF. CDR3 in DNA: TGTGCCAGCAGTGATGGAGGGATTGGGTTGGGAGGCCAAGAGACCCAGTACTTC.

The V call is TRBV20-1, the J call TRBJ1-1; D unresolved. V dropped 3 bases and J dropped 7 bases, with 15 bases sitting between them. CDR3 length equals 13 residues. Germline V gene data show CDR1 as DFQATT and CDR2 as SNEGSKA (reference sequence). In DNA, the CDR3 is TGCAGTGCTAGTGGGCAGGTGACGGGTGAAGCTTTCTTT. Protein product: CSASGQVTGEAFF.

The V gene is TRBV19, the J gene TRBJ1-4; D is perhaps TRBD1 (6 bases). This CDR3 comprises 15 residues. Per the germline V gene, CDR1 is LNHDA and CDR2 is SQIVND (reference sequence). The V gene lost 7 bases and the J gene lost 3 bases, with 15 bases spanning the gap. The CDR3 DNA sequence: TGTGCCAGTAAACTCGCGACAGGACCTAATGAAAAACTGTTTTTT. This translates into CASKLATGPNEKLFF.

The chain links TRBV20-1 to TRBJ1-1; D is unclear. Trimming pared 6 bases from V and 3 bases from J, leaving 14 bases between. The CDR3 length is 13 residues. Germline CDR1 is DFQATT and CDR2 is SNEGSKA (reference sequence). CDR3 sequence: CSAENQPDTEAFF. CDR3 DNA: TGCAGTGCCGAGAACCAGCCCGACACTGAAGCTTTCTTT.

This clonotype was picked up a small number of times. The CDR3, as DNA: TGTGCCAGCAGCTTACGGGGGACTGAAGCTTTCTTT. It codes for CASSLRGTEAFF. This rearrangement joins TRBV11-3 to TRBJ1-1, with D possibly TRBD1 on 5 matching bases. V was pared by 2 bases and J by 5 bases, with 6 bases between. Germline V gene lookup returns CDR1 SGHNT and CDR2 YENEEA. The CDR3 spans 12 residues.

This clonotype occurred a few times. The V gene is TRBV20-1, the J gene TRBJ2-3; D is unclear. Germline assignment: CDR1 DFQATT and CDR2 SNEGSKA (reference sequence). CDR3 length: 14 residues. Trimming stripped 0 bases from V and 4 bases from J, with 11 bases between. The chain's CDR3 is CSARDGFSADTQYF. The DNA of the CDR3 is TGCAGTGCTAGAGACGGCTTTTCGGCAGATACGCAGTATTTT.

The chain is built from TRBV7-9 and TRBJ1-4; unclear D gene. The CDR3 consists of 14 residues. Germline V gives CDR1 SEHNR, CDR2 FQNEAQ (reference sequence). Deletions cut 5 bases from V and 4 bases from J, with 11 bases between. DNA of the CDR3: TGTGCCAGCAGCCCGAACGGGTTTAATGAAAAACTGTTTTTT. This translates into CASSPNGFNEKLFF.

J is TRBJ1-1 and V is TRBV30, with 8 bases matching TRBD1. CDR1 is GTSNPN and CDR2 is SVGIG in the germline V gene (reference sequence). The CDR3 extends over 12 amino acids. After removal of 8 bases from V and 4 bases from J, the junction contained 6 bases not matched to a gene. CDR3 sequence reads: CAKTGGGTEAFF. CDR3 bases: TGTGCCAAAACAGGGGGAGGCACTGAAGCTTTCTTT.

The chain has TRBV7-2 and TRBJ1-2; TRBD1 agrees at 11 bases. The CDR3 contains 12 residues. The ends lost 4 bases at V and 8 bases at J; junction bases unmatched: 0. Germline loops: CDR1 SGHTA, CDR2 FQGNSA. CDR3 sequence reads: CASSWTGGGYTF. The DNA for the CDR3 is TGTGCCAGCAGCTGGACAGGGGGCGGCTACACCTTC.

J is TRBJ2-7 and V is TRBV19; 10 bases fit TRBD1. There are 20 residues in the CDR3. The germline gives CDR1 LNHDA, CDR2 SQIVND (reference sequence). The junction had 18 bases not matched to a gene; V was cut back by 4 bases and J by 0 bases. The CDR3 protein is CASSTSAGTGDLRSSYEQYF. CDR3 sequence (DNA): TGTGCCAGTAGTACCAGCGCCGGGACAGGGGACCTCAGGAGCTCCTACGAGCAGTACTTC.

This rearrangement joins TRBV12-3 or TRBV12-4 to TRBJ2-1, with TRBD2 as a possible D gene (6 bases). V lost 3 bases and J 7 bases, leaving 16 bases between the germline ends. The CDR3 extends over 15 amino acids. Here the CDR3 reads CASSLWLASENEQFF. The CDR3 DNA is TGTGCCAGCAGTTTGTGGCTAGCGAGCGAGAATGAGCAGTTCTTC.

The gene calls are TRBV10-3 and TRBJ1-4; 7 nucleotides align to TRBD1. The V gene end was trimmed by 1 base and the J gene end by 8 bases; junction bases not matched to a gene: 7. Per the germline V gene, CDR1 is ENHRY and CDR2 is SYGVKD. The CDR3 has 15 residues. This CDR3 reads CAISELGGGAEKLFF. Here the CDR3 DNA reads TGTGCCATCAGTGAGTTAGGAGGGGGCGCGGAAAAACTGTTTTTT.

The V gene is TRBV7-2, the J gene TRBJ1-2; possible D gene TRBD1, 5 bases. Per the germline V gene, CDR1 is SGHTA and CDR2 is FQGNSA. This CDR3 is built from 13 residues. V was trimmed by 5 bases and J by 8 bases, leaving 15 bases between them. The CDR3 DNA sequence: TGTGCCAGCAGCACGAGCCAAGGGGTCGGCTACACCTTC. Its translation is CASSTSQGVGYTF.

V gene TRBV20-1 combines with J gene TRBJ2-5; 10 bases map to TRBD2. The junction had 15 bases not matched to a gene; V was cut back by 4 bases and J by 7 bases. The germline CDR1 and CDR2 sequences are DFQATT and SNEGSKA (reference sequence). This CDR3 has 16 amino acids. The CDR3 DNA is TGCAGTGCTAACCTAATAGCGGGGGGCCAGGACTCGACCCAGTACTTC. It encodes CSANLIAGGQDSTQYF.

V gene TRBV12-3 or TRBV12-4 combines with J gene TRBJ1-1, with 12 bases identical to TRBD1. The J segment lost 5 bases and the V segment lost 6 bases, leaving 1 base of the junction unmatched. The CDR3 has 13 residues. The CDR3 DNA sequence: TGTGCCAGCAGGGGACAGGGGGCGACTGAAGCTTTCTTT. Translated, it gives CASRGQGATEAFF.

The J gene is TRBJ2-3, the V gene TRBV7-9; D ambiguous. V lost 5 bases, J lost 5 bases, and 17 bases lay in between. Germline V gene sequence: CDR1 SEHNR, CDR2 FQNEAQ (reference sequence). The CDR3 consists of 15 residues. CDR3 in amino acids: CASSPPVRAKDTQYF. In nucleotides, the CDR3 is TGTGCCAGCAGCCCCCCGGTGAGAGCGAAAGATACGCAGTATTTT.